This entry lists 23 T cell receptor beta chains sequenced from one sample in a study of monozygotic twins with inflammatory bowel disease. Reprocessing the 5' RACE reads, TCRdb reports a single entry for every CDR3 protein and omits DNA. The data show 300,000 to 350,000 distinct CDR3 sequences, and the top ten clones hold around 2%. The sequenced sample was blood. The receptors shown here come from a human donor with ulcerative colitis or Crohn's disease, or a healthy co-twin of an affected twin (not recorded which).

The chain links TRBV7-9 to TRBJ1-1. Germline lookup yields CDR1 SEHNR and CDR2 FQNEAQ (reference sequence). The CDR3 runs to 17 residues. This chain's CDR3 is CASSSWRGSIEDTEAFF.

The CDR3 loop reads CASSWLAGEETQYF. This rearrangement joins TRBV27 to TRBJ2-5; TCRdb gives TRBD2 as the D gene, but with no DNA this cannot be confirmed. The germline V gene has CDR1 MNHEY and CDR2 SMNVEV (reference sequence). This CDR3 has 14 amino acids.

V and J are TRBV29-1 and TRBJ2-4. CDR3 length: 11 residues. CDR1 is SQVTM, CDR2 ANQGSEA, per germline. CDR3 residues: CSALHADIQYF. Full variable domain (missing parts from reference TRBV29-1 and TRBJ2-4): SAVISQKPSRDICQRGTSLTIQCQVDSQVTMMFWYRQQPGQSLTLIATANQGSEATYESGFVIDKFPISRPNLTFSTLTVSNMSPEDSSIYLCSALHADIQYFGAGTRLSVL.

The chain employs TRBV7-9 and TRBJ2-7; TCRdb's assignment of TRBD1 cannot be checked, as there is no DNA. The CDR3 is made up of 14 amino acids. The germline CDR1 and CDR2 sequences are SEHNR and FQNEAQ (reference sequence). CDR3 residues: CASSSAGSTYEQYF.

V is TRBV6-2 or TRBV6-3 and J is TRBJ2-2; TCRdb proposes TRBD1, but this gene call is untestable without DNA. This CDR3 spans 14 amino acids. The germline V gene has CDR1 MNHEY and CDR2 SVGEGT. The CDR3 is CASSRDDYTGELFF.

This chain's CDR3 is CASSQENPSGIGF. The rearrangement uses TRBV4-1 and TRBJ2-7; TCRdb outputs TRBD2, but without DNA this stays unchecked. Germline CDR1 and CDR2: MGHRA and YSYEKL. This CDR3 region has 13 residues.

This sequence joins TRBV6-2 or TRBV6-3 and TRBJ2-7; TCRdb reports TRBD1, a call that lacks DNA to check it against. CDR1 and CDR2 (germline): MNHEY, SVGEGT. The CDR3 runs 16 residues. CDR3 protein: CASSPHSGTGGYEQYF.

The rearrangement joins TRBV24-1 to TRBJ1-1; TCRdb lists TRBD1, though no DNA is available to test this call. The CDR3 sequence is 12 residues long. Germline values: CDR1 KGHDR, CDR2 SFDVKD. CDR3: CATSDPGTEAFF.

CDR3 residues: CASSPQGRDIQYF. V and J are TRBV5-1 and TRBJ2-4; TCRdb indicates TRBD1, and absent DNA this call remains unverified. The germline V gene encodes CDR1 SGHRS and CDR2 YFSETQ. The CDR3 runs 13 residues.

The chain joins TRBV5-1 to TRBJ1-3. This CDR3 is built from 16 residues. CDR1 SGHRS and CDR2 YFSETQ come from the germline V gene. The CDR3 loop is CASSLAGGIYGNTIYF.

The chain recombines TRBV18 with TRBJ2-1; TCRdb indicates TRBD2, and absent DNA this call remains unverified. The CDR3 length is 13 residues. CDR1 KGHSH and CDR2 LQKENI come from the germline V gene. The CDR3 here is CASSPRLADEQFF.

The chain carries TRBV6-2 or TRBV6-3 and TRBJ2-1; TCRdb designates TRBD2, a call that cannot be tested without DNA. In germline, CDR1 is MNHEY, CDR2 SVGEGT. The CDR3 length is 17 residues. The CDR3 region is CASTGLAGGRIYNEQFF.

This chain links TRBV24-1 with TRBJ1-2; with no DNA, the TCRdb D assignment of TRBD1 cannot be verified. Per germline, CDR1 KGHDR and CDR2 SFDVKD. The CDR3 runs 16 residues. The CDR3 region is CATSDVNTGVSSSYTF.

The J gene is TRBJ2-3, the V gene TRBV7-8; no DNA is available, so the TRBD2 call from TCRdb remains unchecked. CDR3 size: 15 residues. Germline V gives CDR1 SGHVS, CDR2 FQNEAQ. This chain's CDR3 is CASSLAILPGGTQYF. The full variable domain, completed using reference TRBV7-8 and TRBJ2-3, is GAGVSQSPRYKVAKRGQDVALRCDPISGHVSLFWYQQALGQGPEFLTYFQNEAQLDKSGLPSDRFFAERPEGSVSTLKIQRTQQEDSAVYLCASSLAILPGGTQYFGPGTRLTVL.

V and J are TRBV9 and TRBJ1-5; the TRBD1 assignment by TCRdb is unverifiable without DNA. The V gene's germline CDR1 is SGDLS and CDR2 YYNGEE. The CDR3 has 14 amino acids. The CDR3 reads CASSVTGLNQPQHF.

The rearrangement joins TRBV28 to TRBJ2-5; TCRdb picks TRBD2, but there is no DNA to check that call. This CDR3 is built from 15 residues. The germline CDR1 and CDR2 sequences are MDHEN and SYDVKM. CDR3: CASSSPSGGGETQYF.

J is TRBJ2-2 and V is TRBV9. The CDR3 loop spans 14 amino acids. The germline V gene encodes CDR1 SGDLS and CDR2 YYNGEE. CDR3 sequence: CASSDSGNTGELFF.

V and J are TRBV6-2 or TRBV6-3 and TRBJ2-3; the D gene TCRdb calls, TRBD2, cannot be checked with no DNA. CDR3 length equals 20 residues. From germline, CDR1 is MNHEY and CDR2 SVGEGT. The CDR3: CASSFPGVAGVTSGTDTQYF.

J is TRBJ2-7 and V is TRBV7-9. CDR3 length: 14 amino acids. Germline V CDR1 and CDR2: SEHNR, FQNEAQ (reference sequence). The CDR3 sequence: CASSSTGRSYEQYF.

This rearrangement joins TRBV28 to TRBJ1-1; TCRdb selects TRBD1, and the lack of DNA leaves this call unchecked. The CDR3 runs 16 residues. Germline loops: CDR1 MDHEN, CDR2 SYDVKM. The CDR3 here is CASSFRQGYMNTEAFF.

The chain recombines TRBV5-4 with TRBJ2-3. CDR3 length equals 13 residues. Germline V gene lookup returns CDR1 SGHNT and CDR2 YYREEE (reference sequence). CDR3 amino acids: CASSGWGTDTQYF.

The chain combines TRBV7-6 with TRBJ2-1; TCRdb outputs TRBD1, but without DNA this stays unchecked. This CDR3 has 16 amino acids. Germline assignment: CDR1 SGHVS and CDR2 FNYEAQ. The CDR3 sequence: CASSLGTTGTVGEQFF.

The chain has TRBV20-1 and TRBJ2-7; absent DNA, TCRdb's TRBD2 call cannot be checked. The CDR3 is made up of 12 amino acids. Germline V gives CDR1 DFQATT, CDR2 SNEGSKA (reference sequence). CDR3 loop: CSAKGLAYEQYF.